These 18 T cell receptor beta chains were sequenced from one sample in a study of blood T cell repertoires in COVID-19. The data were produced by immunoSEQ multiplex PCR, yet TCRdb's version contains in-frame clones alone and is incomplete. The table has 260,000 or so clones, roughly 87% seen once. Sample: peripheral blood. All receptors come from a young man with active or convalescent COVID-19.

The rearrangement uses TRBV27 and TRBJ2-5; D remains unclear. CDR1 is MNHEY, CDR2 SMNVEV, per germline (reference sequence). The CDR3 spans 14 residues. The V gene lost 4 bases and the J gene lost 3 bases, with 12 bases spanning the gap. The CDR3 sequence: CASSSPSSEETQYF. CDR3 nucleotides: TGTGCCAGCAGTTCTCCGTCGAGTGAAGAGACCCAGTACTTC.

CDR3 residues: CASSKVGQGNYGYTF. The CDR3 bases are TGTGCCAGTTCTAAGGTGGGACAGGGAAACTATGGCTACACCTTC. This chain connects TRBV19 to TRBJ1-2; 9 nucleotides agree with TRBD1. V was clipped by 8 bases and J by 2 bases; unmatched bases: 9. This CDR3 is 15 amino acids long. Looked up from germline, CDR1 is LNHDA and CDR2 is SQIVND (reference sequence).

CDR3 coding DNA: TGTGCCAGCAGTGAGGATTGGGGGCAGTATGAGCAGTTCTTC. Translation: CASSEDWGQYEQFF. This chain uses TRBV2 with TRBJ2-1; tentative D call: TRBD1 (6 bases). The CDR3 consists of 14 residues. Looked up from germline, CDR1 is SNHLY and CDR2 is FYNNEI. With 3 bases removed from V and 8 bases from J, the gap between germline ends came to 14 bases.

V and J are TRBV20-1 and TRBJ1-2; D gene uncertain. The CDR3 extends over 10 amino acids. The germline V gene encodes CDR1 DFQATT and CDR2 SNEGSKA (reference sequence). Trimming took 5 bases from V and 2 from J, leaving 3 bases between them. CDR3: CSAQNYGYTF. CDR3 in DNA: TGCAGTGCTCAGAACTATGGCTACACCTTC.

The rearrangement joins TRBV13 to TRBJ1-3; 8 positions agree with TRBD1. Per germline, CDR1 PRHDT and CDR2 FYEKMQ (reference sequence). Losses at the gene ends were 4 bases for V and 2 bases for J; bases not matched to a gene: 7. There are 16 residues in the CDR3. The CDR3 region is CASSSGQGNPGNTIYF. The CDR3 region has the DNA TGTGCCAGCAGCTCTGGACAGGGTAATCCTGGAAACACCATATATTTT. The complete variable domain, with remaining parts taken from reference TRBV13 and TRBJ1-3, reads AAGVIQSPRHLIKEKRETATLKCYPIPRHDTVYWYQQGPGQDPQFLISFYEKMQSDKGSIPDRFSAQQFSDYHSELNMSSLELGDSALYFCASSSGQGNPGNTIYFGEGSWLTVV.

This sequence joins TRBV5-5 and TRBJ2-7; 7 nucleotides agree with TRBD2. V shed 5 bases and J 4 bases; nucleotides not matched to a gene: 6. The germline gives CDR1 SGHKS, CDR2 YYEKEE (reference sequence). CDR3 length equals 13 residues. This CDR3 reads CASRGGVLYEQYF. The CDR3 DNA reads as TGTGCCAGCAGGGGAGGGGTTCTGTACGAGCAGTACTTC.

In DNA form, the CDR3 reads TGTGCCAGCAGCTTAGGACAGGGGGCATACGAGCAGTACTTC. Its translation: CASSLGQGAYEQYF. V and J are TRBV7-7 and TRBJ2-7; 10 bases align to TRBD1. The CDR3 has 14 residues. V was clipped by 1 base and J by 4 bases; unmatched bases: 1. CDR1 and CDR2 (germline): SSHAT, FNYEAQ (reference sequence).

The chain has TRBV19 and TRBJ1-1; D is perhaps TRBD1 (5 bases). The V end was cut by 3 bases, the J end by 6 bases, with 17 bases between. Germline assignment: CDR1 LNHDA and CDR2 SQIVND (reference sequence). This CDR3 is 15 amino acids long. CDR3 DNA: TGTGCCAGTAGTATTTTTTCGACAGAGGTTTCTGAAGCTTTCTTT. Amino acids: CASSIFSTEVSEAFF.

J is TRBJ2-2 and V is TRBV6-4; D ambiguous. Germline values: CDR1 MRHNA, CDR2 SNTAGT. V lost 0 bases and J lost 5, with 4 bases in between. The CDR3 consists of 13 residues. CDR3 in amino acids: CASSDSRTGELFF. In DNA, the CDR3 is TGTGCCAGCAGTGACTCGAGGACCGGGGAGCTGTTTTTT.

The chain has TRBV2 and TRBJ2-7; TRBD2 agrees at 9 bases. CDR3 size: 15 residues. The J segment lost 5 bases and the V segment lost 6 bases, leaving 11 bases of the junction unmatched. Germline CDR1 is SNHLY and CDR2 is FYNNEI. The CDR3 is CASSLSGGLGNEQYF. CDR3 coding DNA: TGTGCCAGCAGCTTGAGCGGGGGGCTCGGGAACGAGCAGTACTTC.

V and J are TRBV7-2 and TRBJ2-3, with D unclear. V dropped 3 bases and J dropped 4 bases, with 8 bases sitting between them. Germline V gene lookup returns CDR1 SGHTA and CDR2 FQGNSA. There are 13 residues in the CDR3. The CDR3 nucleotides read TGTGCCAGCAGCTTGGTGGCGGCAGATACGCAGTATTTT. It is translated as CASSLVAADTQYF.

This chain connects TRBV7-9 to TRBJ2-7, with 10 bases that match TRBD1. The length of the CDR3 is 15 residues. The V gene's germline CDR1 is SEHNR and CDR2 FQNEAQ (reference sequence). Trimming cost V 5 bases and J 4 bases; bases outside gene matches: 8. CDR3 protein: CASSGTRDRGYEQYF. CDR3 DNA sequence: TGTGCCAGCAGCGGTACCCGGGACAGGGGTTACGAGCAGTACTTC.

The J gene is TRBJ2-2, the V gene TRBV7-9, with a weak D call TRBD1 (6 bases). Germline V gene lookup returns CDR1 SEHNR and CDR2 FQNEAQ (reference sequence). This CDR3 has 18 residues. V was clipped by 7 bases and J by 5 bases, with 26 bases between them. CDR3 sequence (DNA): TGTGCCAGCATATCCGGATACAGGGATAACACAGGGACCGGGGAGCTGTTTTTT. Protein product: CASISGYRDNTGTGELFF.

The V call is TRBV5-4, the J call TRBJ1-2, with TRBD1 identical over 8 bases. This CDR3 contains 17 residues. Germline V gene data show CDR1 as SGHNT and CDR2 as YYREEE (reference sequence). J gave up 4 bases and V 1 base, and 12 bases lay outside the gene matches. The CDR3: CASSLIGVTGGGYGYTF. In DNA form, the CDR3 reads TGTGCCAGCAGCTTGATTGGGGTCACAGGGGGGGGCTATGGCTACACCTTC.

The table lists this clone with a count of one. The chain combines TRBV7-2 with TRBJ2-3; 9 bases are a match to TRBD2. This CDR3 comprises 15 residues. CDR1 is SGHTA, CDR2 FQGNSA, per germline. Trimming took 3 bases from V and 5 from J; bases not matched to a gene: 6. The CDR3 nucleotides are TGTGCCAGCAGCTTCCGGCGGGGGGGAGGAGATACGCAGTATTTT. It translates to CASSFRRGGGDTQYF.

This chain uses TRBV5-4 with TRBJ1-1, with a weak D call TRBD1 (5 bases). V lost 0 bases and J lost 11, with 14 bases in between. The germline CDR1 and CDR2 sequences are SGHNT and YYREEE (reference sequence). This CDR3 has 13 amino acids. This chain's CDR3 is CASSLVGHPSAFF. DNA for the CDR3: TGTGCCAGCAGCTTGGTTGGACATCCCAGTGCTTTCTTT.

The chain is built from TRBV7-2 and TRBJ2-6, with D possibly matching TRBD1 (5 bases). V lost 8 bases and J lost 2, with 10 bases in between. CDR3 length: 14 residues. Germline V gene lookup returns CDR1 SGHTA and CDR2 FQGNSA. The CDR3 protein is CASDQGPGANVLTF. DNA for the CDR3: TGTGCCAGCGACCAGGGCCCTGGGGCCAACGTCCTGACTTTC.

The chain is built from TRBV7-2 and TRBJ1-6; D is ambiguous. CDR1 SGHTA and CDR2 FQGNSA come from the germline V gene. V was shortened by 6 bases and J by 0 bases, with 9 bases between the two germline ends. The CDR3 sequence is 15 residues long. CDR3 protein: CASRVFSSYNSPLHF. The CDR3 DNA follows: TGTGCCAGCAGAGTCTTCAGCTCCTATAATTCACCCCTCCACTTT.